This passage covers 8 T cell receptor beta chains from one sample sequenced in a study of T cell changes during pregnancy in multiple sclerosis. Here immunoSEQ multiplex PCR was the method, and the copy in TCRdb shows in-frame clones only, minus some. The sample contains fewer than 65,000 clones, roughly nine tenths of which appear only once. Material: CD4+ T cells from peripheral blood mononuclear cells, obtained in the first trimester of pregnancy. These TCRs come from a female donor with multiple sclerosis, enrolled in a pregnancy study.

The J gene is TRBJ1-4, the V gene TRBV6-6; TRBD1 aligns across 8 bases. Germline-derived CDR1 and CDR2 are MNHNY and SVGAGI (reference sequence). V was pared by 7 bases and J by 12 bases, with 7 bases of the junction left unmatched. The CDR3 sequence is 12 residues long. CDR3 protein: CASIFGQGELFF. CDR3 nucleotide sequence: TGTGCCAGCATCTTCGGACAGGGAGAACTGTTTTTT.

CDR3 sequence reads: CASSRQQGSYQPQHF. DNA of the CDR3: TGCGCCAGCAGCCGACAACAGGGATCGTACCAGCCCCAGCATTTT. The chain carries TRBV4-1 and TRBJ1-5; D might be TRBD1 (6 bases). CDR1 and CDR2 (germline): MGHRA, YSYEKL. This CDR3 comprises 15 residues. With 4 bases removed from V and 7 bases from J, the gap between germline ends came to 17 bases.

The CDR3 bases are TGTGCCAGCAGCCAAGATCCGAAGGGCGGGGGGGCGTCAGATACGCAGTATTTT. This encodes CASSQDPKGGGASDTQYF. The J gene is TRBJ2-3, the V gene TRBV4-2; TRBD2 aligns across 9 bases. CDR1 is LGHNA, CDR2 YNFKEQ, per germline. The CDR3 is 18 amino acids. Unmatched junction bases numbered 11, after V lost 0 bases and J lost 4 bases.

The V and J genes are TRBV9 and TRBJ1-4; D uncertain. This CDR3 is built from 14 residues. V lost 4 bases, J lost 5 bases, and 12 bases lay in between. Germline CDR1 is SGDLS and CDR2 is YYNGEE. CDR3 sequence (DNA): TGTGCCAGCAGCCCCCTCGGACTGAATGAAAAACTGTTTTTT. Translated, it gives CASSPLGLNEKLFF.

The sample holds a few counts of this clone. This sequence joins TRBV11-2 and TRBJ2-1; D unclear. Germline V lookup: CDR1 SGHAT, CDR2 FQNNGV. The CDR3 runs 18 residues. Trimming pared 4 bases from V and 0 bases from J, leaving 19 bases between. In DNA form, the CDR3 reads TGTGCCAGCAGCTCGCTTTCTGCAGCGTTTAGCTCCTACAATGAGCAGTTCTTC. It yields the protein CASSSLSAAFSSYNEQFF.

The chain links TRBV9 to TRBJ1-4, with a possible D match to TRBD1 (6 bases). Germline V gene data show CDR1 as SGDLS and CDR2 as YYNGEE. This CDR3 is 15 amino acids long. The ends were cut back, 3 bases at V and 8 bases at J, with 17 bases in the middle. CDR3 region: CASSGTGHVWEKLFF. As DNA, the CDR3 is TGTGCCAGCAGCGGTACAGGGCATGTCTGGGAAAAACTGTTTTTT. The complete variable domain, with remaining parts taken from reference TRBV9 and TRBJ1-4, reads DSGVTQTPKHLITATGQRVTLRCSPRSGDLSVYWYQQSLDQGLQFLIQYYNGEERAKGNILERFSAQQFPDLHSELNLSSLELGDSALYFCASSGTGHVWEKLFFGSGTQLSVL.

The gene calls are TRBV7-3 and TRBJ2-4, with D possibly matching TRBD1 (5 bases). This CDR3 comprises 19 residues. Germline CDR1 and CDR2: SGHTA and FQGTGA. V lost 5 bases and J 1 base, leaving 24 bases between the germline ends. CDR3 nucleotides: TGTGCCAGCAGCCCTAGGGGATCACCGGGCCCCACTGCCAAAAACATTCAGTACTTC. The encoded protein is CASSPRGSPGPTAKNIQYF.

For the CDR3, the DNA is TGTGCCAGCAGTGAAGTGGGGACAGGCGGGCAGCCCCAGCATTTT. Amino acid sequence: CASSEVGTGGQPQHF. The J gene is TRBJ1-5, the V gene TRBV6-1; 8 bases match TRBD1. Germline V CDR1 and CDR2: MNHNS, SASEGT. V shed 1 base and J 7 bases; nucleotides not matched to a gene: 6. This CDR3 spans 15 amino acids.